The 24 T cell receptor beta chains below were found in one sample sequenced in a study of CD4 T cells in relation to SARS-CoV-2 and coronaviruses. Sequencing used immunoSEQ multiplex PCR; TCRdb keeps in-frame clones, though not all of them. This table holds about 39,000 clones, approximately 80% found once. Their recognized antigens are unknown. The sequencing input was memory CD4+ T cells from PBMCs, cultured in vitro. The receptors originated from an adult with COVID-19.

The chain employs TRBV5-6 and TRBJ1-4, with a possible D match to TRBD1 (5 bases). With 4 bases removed from V and 7 bases from J, the gap between germline ends came to 14 bases. The CDR3 loop spans 14 amino acids. The V gene's germline CDR1 is SGHDT and CDR2 YYEEEE. For the CDR3, the DNA is TGTGCCAGCAGCGCCGGGACCAGTGGTGAAAAACTGTTTTTT. Protein: CASSAGTSGEKLFF.

The chain links TRBV18 to TRBJ2-1; 7 bases agree with TRBD2. CDR3 length equals 13 residues. Unmatched junction bases numbered 3, after V lost 3 bases and J lost 7 bases. Germline V gene lookup returns CDR1 KGHSH and CDR2 LQKENI. CDR3 sequence reads: CASSPGGGNEQFF. In nucleotides, the CDR3 is TGTGCCAGCTCACCTGGGGGAGGGAATGAGCAGTTCTTC.

The chain couples TRBV6-2 or TRBV6-3 to TRBJ2-3; TRBD2 is a possible D gene (6 bases). V was cut by 6 bases and J by 7 bases, with 38 bases left in between. This CDR3 spans 21 amino acids. In germline, CDR1 is MNHEY, CDR2 SVGEGT. This chain's CDR3 is CASSRLWEAWEVLTNVNTQYF. The CDR3 bases are TGTGCCAGCAGCCGCTTATGGGAGGCATGGGAGGTGTTGACTAATGTGAATACGCAGTATTTT.

This rearrangement joins TRBV19 to TRBJ2-1, with 10 bases matching TRBD2. The CDR3 totals 17 residues. V trimming: 7 bases; J trimming: 9 bases; junction bases outside the gene matches: 18. Germline values: CDR1 LNHDA, CDR2 SQIVND (reference sequence). DNA of the CDR3: TGTGCCAGTAAAAGTCGAGCGGGAGGGCCGGTGGGATCTGAGCAGTTCTTC. Protein: CASKSRAGGPVGSEQFF.

The chain recombines TRBV5-4 with TRBJ2-1, with 7 bases fitting TRBD1. Germline V CDR1 and CDR2: SGHNT, YYREEE (reference sequence). The CDR3 consists of 14 residues. The ends lost 4 bases at V and 8 bases at J; junction bases unmatched: 9. This CDR3 is CASSRTGLGDEQFF. CDR3 coding DNA: TGTGCCAGCAGCCGGACAGGCCTCGGCGATGAGCAGTTCTTC.

V and J are TRBV5-5 and TRBJ2-7; the D call may be TRBD1 or TRBD2 (5 bases each). Germline CDR1 SGHKS, CDR2 YYEKEE (reference sequence). V was trimmed by 5 bases and J by 6 bases, leaving 18 bases between them. This CDR3 has 14 amino acids. The CDR3 is CASSSEGQGPEQYF. DNA for the CDR3: TGTGCCAGCAGTTCTGAGGGGCAGGGCCCCGAGCAGTACTTC.

The V gene is TRBV5-1, the J gene TRBJ2-7, with 9 bases that match TRBD2. V was clipped by 0 bases and J by 6 bases; unmatched bases: 7. Germline CDR1 SGHRS, CDR2 YFSETQ. This CDR3 is built from 15 residues. This chain's CDR3 is CASSLAGGLAVEQYF. The CDR3, as DNA: TGCGCCAGCAGCTTGGCCGGGGGACTAGCTGTCGAGCAGTACTTC.

This chain connects TRBV4-1 to TRBJ2-3, with 10 positions matching TRBD1. Germline V gene data show CDR1 as MGHRA and CDR2 as YSYEKL. The junction had 6 bases not matched to a gene; V was cut back by 6 bases and J by 3 bases. The CDR3 sequence is 15 residues long. CDR3 region: CASSEPGQGTDTQYF. In nucleotides, the CDR3 is TGCGCCAGCAGTGAGCCGGGACAGGGGACAGATACGCAGTATTTT.

The chain recombines TRBV24-1 with TRBJ2-3; 9 bases agree with TRBD2. From germline, CDR1 is KGHDR and CDR2 SFDVKD. The CDR3 covers 15 residues. J gave up 5 bases and V 9 bases, and 11 bases lay outside the gene matches. The CDR3 sequence: CATQGASGAQDTQYF. CDR3 coding DNA: TGTGCCACCCAGGGCGCTAGCGGGGCACAAGATACGCAGTATTTT.

The V call is TRBV28, the J call TRBJ1-5; unclear D gene. The CDR3 is 15 amino acids. Germline V gene sequence: CDR1 MDHEN, CDR2 SYDVKM. Trimming cost V 3 bases and J 0 bases, with 9 bases left between them. CDR3 DNA sequence: TGTGCCAGCAGTTTCTTCAGACTTAGCAATCAGCCCCAGCATTTT. It specifies CASSFFRLSNQPQHF.

This chain uses TRBV6-4 with TRBJ1-2; 8 bases agree with TRBD1. The CDR3 is 14 residues long. Germline trimming cut 3 bases from V and 2 bases from J; bases unmatched to any gene: 2. Per germline, CDR1 MRHNA and CDR2 SNTAGT. The CDR3 protein is CASSESGGNYGYTF. The DNA of the CDR3 is TGTGCCAGCAGTGAGTCAGGGGGCAACTATGGCTACACCTTC.

J is TRBJ2-6 and V is TRBV3-1 (or the pseudogene TRBV3-2), with 10 positions matching TRBD2. The CDR3 length is 18 residues. Germline trimming cut 5 bases from V and 4 bases from J; bases unmatched to any gene: 11. Germline assignment: CDR1 LGHDT and CDR2 YNNKEL (reference sequence). CDR3 loop: CASSDLLAGVAGANVLTF. The CDR3 coding sequence is TGTGCCAGCAGCGACCTTCTAGCGGGAGTTGCCGGGGCCAACGTCCTGACTTTC.

The chain combines TRBV9 with TRBJ2-7; D could derive from TRBD1 or TRBD2 (5 bases each). Germline loops: CDR1 SGDLS, CDR2 YYNGEE. This CDR3 has 12 amino acids. V was pared by 4 bases and J by 6 bases, with 11 bases between. CDR3 residues: CASSLRDGEQYF. CDR3 DNA: TGTGCCAGCAGCCTCCGGGACGGCGAGCAGTACTTC.

The V call is TRBV27, the J call TRBJ2-7; 10 positions match TRBD1. CDR1 and CDR2 (germline): MNHEY, SMNVEV (reference sequence). This CDR3 contains 18 residues. The V segment lost 2 bases and the J segment 2 bases; nucleotides outside the gene matches: 12. The CDR3 sequence is CASSLNAFTGQGAYEQYF. For the CDR3, the DNA is TGTGCCAGCAGTTTAAATGCTTTTACAGGACAGGGGGCCTACGAGCAGTACTTC.

This chain links TRBV7-9 with TRBJ1-2; 8 bases map to TRBD1. This CDR3 is 13 amino acids long. Germline lookup yields CDR1 SEHNR and CDR2 FQNEAQ (reference sequence). Germline trimming cut 6 bases from V and 4 bases from J; bases unmatched to any gene: 4. The CDR3 DNA reads TGTGCCAGCAGTCCCGGACAGGGCTATGGCTACACCTTC. Translated: CASSPGQGYGYTF.

This clone was seen a single time. The CDR3 reads CASSPPRVNRSNQPQHF. CDR3 bases: TGTGCCAGCTCACCACCTCGGGTCAACAGAAGCAATCAGCCCCAGCATTTT. V and J are TRBV18 and TRBJ1-5, with D unresolved. Germline V gene data show CDR1 as KGHSH and CDR2 as LQKENI. The CDR3 loop spans 17 amino acids. With 0 bases removed from V and 1 base from J, the gap between germline ends came to 13 bases.

This chain links TRBV7-3 with TRBJ2-2; no clear D. The CDR3 runs 14 residues. Germline CDR1 is SGHTA and CDR2 is FQGTGA. Trimming left V 5 bases short and J 5 bases short, with 12 bases between. In nucleotides, the CDR3 is TGTGCCAGCAGCCTACACAGCGCGACCGGGGAGCTGTTTTTT. Translated, it gives CASSLHSATGELFF.

This chain uses TRBV14 with TRBJ1-2; D gene ambiguous. Germline lookup yields CDR1 SGHDN and CDR2 FVKESK. This CDR3 comprises 14 residues. V dropped 4 bases and J dropped 7 bases, with 16 bases sitting between them. DNA of the CDR3: TGTGCCAGCAGCCCTACTACCGGGGTCCTTGGCTACACCTTC. This sequence encodes CASSPTTGVLGYTF.

The chain carries TRBV6-2 or TRBV6-3 and TRBJ1-3; possible D gene TRBD1, 5 bases. There are 13 residues in the CDR3. The germline V gene has CDR1 MNHEY and CDR2 SVGEGT. Between the trimmed V and J ends, which lost 5 bases and 2 bases, there was a span of 7 bases. Here the CDR3 DNA reads TGTGCCAGCAGTCGGGACGCTGGAAACACCATATATTTT. Its protein is CASSRDAGNTIYF.

The rearrangement joins TRBV2 to TRBJ2-5; TRBD1 agrees at 7 bases. This CDR3 contains 15 residues. Trimming cost V 7 bases and J 2 bases; bases outside gene matches: 10. The germline V gene encodes CDR1 SNHLY and CDR2 FYNNEI. CDR3 region: CASKRDRRGQETQYF. As DNA, the CDR3 is TGTGCCAGCAAAAGGGACAGAAGGGGGCAAGAGACCCAGTACTTC. The full variable domain, in which reference TRBV2 and TRBJ2-5 provide the parts outside the CDR3, is EPEVTQTPSHQVTQMGQEVILRCVPISNHLYFYWYRQILGQKVEFLVSFYNNEISEKSEIFDDQFSVERPDGSNFTLKIRSTKLEDSAMYFCASKRDRRGQETQYFGPGTRLLVL.

The chain is built from TRBV5-1 and TRBJ2-1, with 7 bases aligning to TRBD1. The CDR3 extends over 17 amino acids. Germline CDR1 and CDR2: SGHRS and YFSETQ. The J segment lost 11 bases and the V segment lost 4 bases, leaving 21 bases of the junction unmatched. CDR3 in DNA: TGCGCCAGCAGCCTAGAAAACCTGGGGGTAGGGGGCAGGAAGCAGTTCTTC. This codes for CASSLENLGVGGRKQFF.

The V gene is TRBV9, the J gene TRBJ2-3; D not resolved. The CDR3 sequence is 14 residues long. Trimming pared 1 base from V and 5 bases from J, leaving 11 bases between. Germline V lookup: CDR1 SGDLS, CDR2 YYNGEE. CDR3: CASSVTASGDTQYF. The DNA of the CDR3 is TGTGCCAGCAGCGTAACGGCGAGTGGAGATACGCAGTATTTT.

The chain is built from TRBV2 and TRBJ1-6; perhaps TRBD1 as D (6 bases). The CDR3 runs to 13 residues. V was trimmed by 7 bases and J by 5 bases, leaving 9 bases between them. CDR1 is SNHLY and CDR2 is FYNNEI in the germline V gene. The CDR3 loop is CASIGQNNSPLHF. For the CDR3, the DNA is TGTGCCAGCATCGGACAGAATAATTCACCCCTCCACTTT.

The chain employs TRBV28 and TRBJ2-1; TRBD1 might be the D (5 bases). The CDR3 loop spans 18 amino acids. Trimming took 5 bases from V and 0 from J, leaving 20 bases between them. Looked up from germline, CDR1 is MDHEN and CDR2 is SYDVKM. CDR3 protein: CASSLPLRQSSSYNEQFF. DNA for the CDR3: TGTGCCAGCAGTCTACCGCTCAGACAGTCAAGCTCCTACAATGAGCAGTTCTTC.